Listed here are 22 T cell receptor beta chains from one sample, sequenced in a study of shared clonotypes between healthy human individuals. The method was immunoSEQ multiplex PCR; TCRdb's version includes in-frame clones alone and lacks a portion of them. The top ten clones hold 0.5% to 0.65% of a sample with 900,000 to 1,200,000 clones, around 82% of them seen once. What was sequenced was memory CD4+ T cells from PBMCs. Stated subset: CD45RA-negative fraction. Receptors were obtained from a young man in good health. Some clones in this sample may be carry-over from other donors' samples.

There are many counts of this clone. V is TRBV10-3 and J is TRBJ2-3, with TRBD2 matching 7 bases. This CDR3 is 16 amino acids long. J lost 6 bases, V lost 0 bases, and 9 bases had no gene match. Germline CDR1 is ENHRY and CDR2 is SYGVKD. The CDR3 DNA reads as TGTGCCATCAGTGAGTCGGCGGGAGCGACGTCCGATACGCAGTATTTT. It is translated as CAISESAGATSDTQYF.

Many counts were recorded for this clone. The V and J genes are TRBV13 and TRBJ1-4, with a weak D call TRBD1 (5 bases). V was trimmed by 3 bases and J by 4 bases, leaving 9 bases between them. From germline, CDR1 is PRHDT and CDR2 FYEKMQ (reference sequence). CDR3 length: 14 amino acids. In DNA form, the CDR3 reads TGTGCCAGCAGCTTCAGGGCCTTTAATGAAAAACTGTTTTTT. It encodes CASSFRAFNEKLFF. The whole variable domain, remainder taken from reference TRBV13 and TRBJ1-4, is AAGVIQSPRHLIKEKRETATLKCYPIPRHDTVYWYQQGPGQDPQFLISFYEKMQSDKGSIPDRFSAQQFSDYHSELNMSSLELGDSALYFCASSFRAFNEKLFFGSGTQLSVL.

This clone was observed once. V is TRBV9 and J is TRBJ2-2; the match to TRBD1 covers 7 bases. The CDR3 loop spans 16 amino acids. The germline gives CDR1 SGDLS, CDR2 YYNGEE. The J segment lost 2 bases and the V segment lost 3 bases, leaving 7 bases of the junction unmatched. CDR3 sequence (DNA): TGTGCCAGCAGCGCAACCCGGGACAGAAACACCGGGGAGCTGTTTTTT. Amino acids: CASSATRDRNTGELFF.

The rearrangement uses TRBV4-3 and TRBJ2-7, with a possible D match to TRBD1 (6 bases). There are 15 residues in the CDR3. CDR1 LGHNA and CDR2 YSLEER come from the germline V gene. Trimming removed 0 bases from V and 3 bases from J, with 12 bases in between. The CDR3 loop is CASSQEGQGIYEQYF. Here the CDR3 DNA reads TGCGCCAGCAGCCAAGAGGGGCAGGGGATCTACGAGCAGTACTTC.

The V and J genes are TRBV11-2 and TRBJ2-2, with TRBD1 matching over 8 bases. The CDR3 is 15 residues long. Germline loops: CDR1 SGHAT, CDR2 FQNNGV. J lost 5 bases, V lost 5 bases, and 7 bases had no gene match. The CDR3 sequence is CASSGQGARTGELFF. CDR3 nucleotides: TGTGCCAGCAGCGGCCAGGGGGCAAGGACCGGGGAGCTGTTTTTT.

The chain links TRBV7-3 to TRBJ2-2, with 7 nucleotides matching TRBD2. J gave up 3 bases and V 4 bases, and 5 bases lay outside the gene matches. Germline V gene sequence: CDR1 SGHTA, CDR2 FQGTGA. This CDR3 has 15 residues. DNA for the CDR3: TGTGCCAGCAGCTCACCGGGACTACACACCGGGGAGCTGTTTTTT. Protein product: CASSSPGLHTGELFF.

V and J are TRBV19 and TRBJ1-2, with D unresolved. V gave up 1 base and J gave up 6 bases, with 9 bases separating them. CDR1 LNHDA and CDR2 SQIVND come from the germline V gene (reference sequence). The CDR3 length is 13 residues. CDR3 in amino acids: CASSIGRLNGYTF. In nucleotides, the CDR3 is TGTGCCAGTAGTATAGGAAGGCTGAATGGCTACACCTTC.

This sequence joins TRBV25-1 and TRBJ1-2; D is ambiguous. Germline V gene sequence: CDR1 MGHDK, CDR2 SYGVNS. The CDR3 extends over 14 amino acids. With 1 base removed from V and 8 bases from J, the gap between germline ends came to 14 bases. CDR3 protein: CASSEFVRPGGYTF. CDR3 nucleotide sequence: TGTGCCAGCAGTGAATTTGTTAGGCCCGGCGGCTACACCTTC.

CDR3 nucleotides: TGCGCCAGCAGCCCAGAGTTAGGCTACTCCTACGAGCAGTACTTC. Amino acid sequence: CASSPELGYSYEQYF. The chain recombines TRBV4-3 with TRBJ2-7; D unresolved. V lost 4 bases to trimming and J lost 0 bases, with 13 bases between them. The length of the CDR3 is 15 residues. Looked up from germline, CDR1 is LGHNA and CDR2 is YSLEER.

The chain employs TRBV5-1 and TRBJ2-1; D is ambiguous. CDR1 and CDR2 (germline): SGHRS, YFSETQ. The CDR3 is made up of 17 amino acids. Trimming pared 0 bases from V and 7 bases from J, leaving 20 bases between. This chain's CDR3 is CASSLAGWASPGNEQFF. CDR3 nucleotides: TGCGCCAGCAGCTTGGCAGGTTGGGCGAGCCCTGGGAATGAGCAGTTCTTC.

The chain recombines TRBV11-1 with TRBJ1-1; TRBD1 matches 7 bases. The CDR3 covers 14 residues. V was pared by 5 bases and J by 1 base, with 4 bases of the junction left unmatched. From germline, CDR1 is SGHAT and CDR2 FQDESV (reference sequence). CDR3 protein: CASSQGQSNTEAFF. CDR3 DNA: TGTGCCAGCAGCCAGGGACAGTCGAACACTGAAGCTTTCTTT.

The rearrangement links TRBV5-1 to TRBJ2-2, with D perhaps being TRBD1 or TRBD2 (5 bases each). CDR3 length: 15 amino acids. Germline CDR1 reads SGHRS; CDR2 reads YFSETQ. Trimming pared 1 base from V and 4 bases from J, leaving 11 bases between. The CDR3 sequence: CASSLRGDSTGELFF. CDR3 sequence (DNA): TGCGCCAGCAGCTTGAGGGGAGATAGCACCGGGGAGCTGTTTTTT.

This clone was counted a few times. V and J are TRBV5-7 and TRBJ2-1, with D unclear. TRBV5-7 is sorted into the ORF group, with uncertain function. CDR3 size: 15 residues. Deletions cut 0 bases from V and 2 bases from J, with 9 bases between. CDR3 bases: TGTGCCAGCAGCTTGGGATACTGCACCTACAATGAGCAGTTCTTC. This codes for CASSLGYCTYNEQFF.

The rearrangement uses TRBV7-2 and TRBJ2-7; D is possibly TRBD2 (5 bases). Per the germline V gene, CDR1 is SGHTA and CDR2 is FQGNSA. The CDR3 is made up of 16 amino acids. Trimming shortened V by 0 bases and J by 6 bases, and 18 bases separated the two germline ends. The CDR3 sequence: CASSLARASGSVEQYF. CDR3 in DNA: TGTGCCAGCAGCTTAGCGCGGGCATCAGGCTCTGTCGAGCAGTACTTC.

The DNA for the CDR3 is TGCAGCGTCCTCAGGACGGTCCAAGAGACCCAGTACTTC. It codes for CSVLRTVQETQYF. The chain couples TRBV29-1 to TRBJ2-5, with D hard to call. V lost 6 bases and J lost 1, with 12 bases in between. The germline gives CDR1 SQVTM, CDR2 ANQGSEA. The CDR3 has 13 amino acids.

The DNA of the CDR3 is TGTGCCAGCACCCTGGAGACCCAGTACTTC. It translates to CASTLETQYF. This chain links TRBV9 with TRBJ2-5, with D hard to call. CDR1 and CDR2 from the germline V gene are SGDLS and YYNGEE. This CDR3 contains 10 residues. The V end was cut by 6 bases, the J end by 5 bases, with 5 bases between. Based on the CDR3 plus reference TRBV9 and TRBJ2-5, the full variable domain is DSGVTQTPKHLITATGQRVTLRCSPRSGDLSVYWYQQSLDQGLQFLIQYYNGEERAKGNILERFSAQQFPDLHSELNLSSLELGDSALYFCASTLETQYFGPGTRLLVL.

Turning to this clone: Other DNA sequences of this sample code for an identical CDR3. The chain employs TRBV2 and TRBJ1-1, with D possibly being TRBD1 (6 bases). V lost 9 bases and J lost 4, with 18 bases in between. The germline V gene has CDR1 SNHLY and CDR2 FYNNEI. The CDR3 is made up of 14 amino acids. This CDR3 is CASSGGGGGTEAFF. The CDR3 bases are TGTGCCAGTAGCGGAGGGGGAGGCGGCACTGAAGCTTTCTTT.

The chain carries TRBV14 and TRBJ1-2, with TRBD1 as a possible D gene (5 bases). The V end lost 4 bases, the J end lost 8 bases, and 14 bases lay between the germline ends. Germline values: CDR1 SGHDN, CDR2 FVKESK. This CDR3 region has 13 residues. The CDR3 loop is CASSLNDRRGYTF. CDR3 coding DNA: TGTGCCAGCAGCCTGAACGACAGAAGGGGCTACACCTTC.

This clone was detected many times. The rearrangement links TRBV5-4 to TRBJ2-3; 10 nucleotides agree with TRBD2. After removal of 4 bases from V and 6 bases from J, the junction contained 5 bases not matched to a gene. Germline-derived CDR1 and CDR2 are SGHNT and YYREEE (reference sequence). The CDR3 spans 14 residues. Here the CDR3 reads CASSQRTSGDTQYF. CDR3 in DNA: TGTGCCAGCAGCCAAAGGACTAGCGGCGATACGCAGTATTTT.

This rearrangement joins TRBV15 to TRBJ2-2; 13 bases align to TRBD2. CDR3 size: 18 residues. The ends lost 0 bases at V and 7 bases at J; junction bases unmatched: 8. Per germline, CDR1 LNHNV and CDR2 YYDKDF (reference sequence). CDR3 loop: CATSRDLGLAGMGGELFF. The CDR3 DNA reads TGTGCCACCAGCAGAGATCTGGGACTAGCGGGGATGGGCGGGGAGCTGTTTTTT.

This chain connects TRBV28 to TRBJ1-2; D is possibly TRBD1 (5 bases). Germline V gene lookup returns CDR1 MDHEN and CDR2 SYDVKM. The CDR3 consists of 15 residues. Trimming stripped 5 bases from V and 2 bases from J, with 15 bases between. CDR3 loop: CASSPQDRDNYGYTF. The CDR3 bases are TGTGCCAGCAGTCCCCAAGACCGGGACAACTATGGCTACACCTTC.

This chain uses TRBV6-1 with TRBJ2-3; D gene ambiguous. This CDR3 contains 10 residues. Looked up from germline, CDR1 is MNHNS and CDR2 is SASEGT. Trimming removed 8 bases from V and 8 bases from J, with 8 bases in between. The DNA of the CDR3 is TGTGCCAGCTTCTTGGTTACGCAGTATTTT. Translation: CASFLVTQYF.